This T cell receptor (beta chain) was documented in a study of blood T cell repertoires in COVID-19. Study at large: Sample material is recorded as cDNA or gDNA derived from T cells, B-cell-depleted T cells, or PBMCs.

The CDR3 runs 13 residues. Germline trimming cut 4 bases from V and 5 bases from J; bases unmatched to any gene: 0. Per the study methods: Amplified reference gene primers provided the basis for estimating nucleated cell counts. TCRdb's copy holds only in-frame clones and misses some; the assay was immunoSEQ multiplex PCR. That table supplies the V and J calls and clone size; D and trimming were determined from the DNA. The table shows about 110,000 clones, with just over 90% occurring only once. What was sequenced was peripheral blood. The TCR was taken from a woman aged 25 to 45 with acute or convalescent COVID-19. J is TRBJ1-5 and V is TRBV12-3 or TRBV12-4; the match to TRBD1 covers 9 bases. The CDR3 DNA follows: TGTGCCAGCAGTTGGGACAGGGATCAGCCCCAGCATTTT. Amino acids: CASSWDRDQPQHF.